This record looks at one T cell receptor beta chain sequence and its context. The antigen is unknown. The data stem from a study of cytomegalovirus exposure and HLA in healthy donors. General observations from the study: In a later analysis, most CMV-associated TCR beta chains appeared HLA-restricted.

Use of 60 Vbeta and 13 Jbeta primers characterized the PCR. Some clones are missing from TCRdb's copy, which holds only in-frame ones; the method was immunoSEQ multiplex PCR. The sample consists of 150,000 to 200,000 clones, around 80% of them appearing once. V shed 2 bases and J shed 0 bases, with 14 bases lying between them. Germline values: CDR1 SGHKS, CDR2 YYEKEE (reference sequence). The CDR3 runs to 17 residues. The sequencing input was PBMCs. The chain uses TRBV5-5 and TRBJ1-4; D is unresolved. The receptor was isolated from a woman aged 40 to 55 in good health and CMV-seropositive. The CDR3 region is CASSFSGAPATNEKLFF. In DNA, the CDR3 is TGTGCCAGCAGCTTTTCCGGAGCCCCTGCAACTAATGAAAAACTGTTTTTT.